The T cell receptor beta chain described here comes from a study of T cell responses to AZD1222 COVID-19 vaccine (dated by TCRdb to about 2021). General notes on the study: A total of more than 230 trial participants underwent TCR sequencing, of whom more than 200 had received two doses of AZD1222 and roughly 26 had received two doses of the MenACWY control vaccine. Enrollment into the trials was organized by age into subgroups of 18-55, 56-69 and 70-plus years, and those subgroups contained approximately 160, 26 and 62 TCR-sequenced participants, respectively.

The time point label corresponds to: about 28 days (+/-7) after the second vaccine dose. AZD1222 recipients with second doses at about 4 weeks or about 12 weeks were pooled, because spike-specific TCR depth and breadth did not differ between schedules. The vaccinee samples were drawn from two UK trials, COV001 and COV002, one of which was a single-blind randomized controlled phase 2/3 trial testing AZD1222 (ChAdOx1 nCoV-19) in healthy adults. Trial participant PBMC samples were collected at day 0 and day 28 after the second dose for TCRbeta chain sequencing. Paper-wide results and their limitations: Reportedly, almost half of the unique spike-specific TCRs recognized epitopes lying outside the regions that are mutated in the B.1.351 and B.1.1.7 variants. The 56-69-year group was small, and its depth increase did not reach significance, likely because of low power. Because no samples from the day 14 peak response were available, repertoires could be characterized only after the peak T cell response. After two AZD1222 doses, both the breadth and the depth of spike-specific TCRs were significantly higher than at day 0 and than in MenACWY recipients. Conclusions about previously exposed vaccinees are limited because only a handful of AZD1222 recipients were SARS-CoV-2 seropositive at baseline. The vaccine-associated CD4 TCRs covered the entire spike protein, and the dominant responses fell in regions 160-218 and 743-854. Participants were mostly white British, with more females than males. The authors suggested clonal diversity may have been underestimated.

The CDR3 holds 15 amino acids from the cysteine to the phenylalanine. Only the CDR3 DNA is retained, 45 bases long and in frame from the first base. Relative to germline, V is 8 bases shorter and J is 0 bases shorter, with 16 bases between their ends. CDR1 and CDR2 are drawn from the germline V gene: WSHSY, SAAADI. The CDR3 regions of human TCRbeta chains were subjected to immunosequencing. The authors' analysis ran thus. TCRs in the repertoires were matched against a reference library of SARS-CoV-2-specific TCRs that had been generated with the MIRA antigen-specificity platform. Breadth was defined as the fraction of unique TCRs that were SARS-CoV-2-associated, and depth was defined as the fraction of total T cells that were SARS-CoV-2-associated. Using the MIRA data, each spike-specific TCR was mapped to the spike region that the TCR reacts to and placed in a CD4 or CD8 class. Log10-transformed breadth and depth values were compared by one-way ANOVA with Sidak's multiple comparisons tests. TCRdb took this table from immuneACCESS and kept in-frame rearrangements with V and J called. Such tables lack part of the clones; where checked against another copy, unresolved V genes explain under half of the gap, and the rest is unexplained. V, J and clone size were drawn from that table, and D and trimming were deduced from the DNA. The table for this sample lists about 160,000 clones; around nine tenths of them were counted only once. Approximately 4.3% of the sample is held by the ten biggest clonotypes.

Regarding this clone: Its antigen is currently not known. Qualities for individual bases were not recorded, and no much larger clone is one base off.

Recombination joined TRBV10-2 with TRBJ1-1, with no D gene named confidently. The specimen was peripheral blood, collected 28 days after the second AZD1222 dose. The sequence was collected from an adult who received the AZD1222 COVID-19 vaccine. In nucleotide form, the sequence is TGCGCCAGCTCATTCCACACTCTGTTGAACACTGAAGCTTTCTTT. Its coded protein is CASSFHTLLNTEAFF.